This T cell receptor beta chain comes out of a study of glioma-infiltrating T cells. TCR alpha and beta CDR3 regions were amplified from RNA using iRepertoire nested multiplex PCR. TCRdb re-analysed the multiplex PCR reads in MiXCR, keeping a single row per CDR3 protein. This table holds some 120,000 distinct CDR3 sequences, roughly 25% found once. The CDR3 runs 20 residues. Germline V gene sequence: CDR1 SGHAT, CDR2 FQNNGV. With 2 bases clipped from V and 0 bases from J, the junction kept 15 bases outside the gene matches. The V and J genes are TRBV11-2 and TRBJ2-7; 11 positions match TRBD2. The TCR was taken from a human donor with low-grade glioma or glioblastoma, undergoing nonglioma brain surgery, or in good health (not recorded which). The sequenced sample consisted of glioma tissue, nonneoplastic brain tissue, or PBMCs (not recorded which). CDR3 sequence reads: CASSLRGGGLAGGISYEQYF. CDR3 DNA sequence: TGTGCCAGCAGCTTAAGGGGTGGCGGGCTAGCGGGAGGCATCTCCTACGAGCAGTACTTC.